This T cell receptor (beta chain) originates from a study of blood T cell repertoires in COVID-19. Study summary: Whether acute or convalescent, the COVID-19 samples came from the United States, Italy and Spain. Nucleic acid was either cDNA or gDNA, and it came from T cells, B-cell-depleted T cells, or PBMCs.

This clone was observed a single time. In the study's own analysis: Quantification of nucleated cells was approximated via reference gene primer amplification. Only in-frame clones appear in the TCRdb table, and some are missing; sequencing was by immunoSEQ multiplex PCR. That table supplies the V and J calls and clone size; D and trimming were determined from the DNA. The sample records approximately 250,000 clones, 84% being singletons. The CDR3 runs to 15 residues. Trimming left V 5 bases short and J 5 bases short, with 16 bases between. The germline CDR1 and CDR2 sequences are SGHTA and FQGNSA. This TCR was recovered from a man aged 40-55 years who had recovered from COVID-19. The J gene is TRBJ1-5, the V gene TRBV7-2; TRBD1 might be the D (6 bases). Sequenced input: peripheral blood. The CDR3 region has the DNA TGTGCCAGCAGCCTCAACAGGGACCAAGATCAGCCCCAGCATTTT. Translated: CASSLNRDQDQPQHF.